These 7 T cell receptor beta chains were sequenced from one sample in a study of blood T cell repertoires in COVID-19. Assay: immunoSEQ multiplex PCR; the TCRdb copy retains only in-frame clones and omits some. Among roughly 230,000 clones listed, approximately 86% were seen once. Sequenced sample: peripheral blood. All receptors derive from a woman aged 80 or older with acute or convalescent COVID-19.

V and J are TRBV6-1 and TRBJ2-7; 7 nucleotides line up with TRBD1. V lost 2 bases to trimming and J lost 3 bases; unmatched junction nucleotides: 10. CDR1 is MNHNS, CDR2 SASEGT, per germline. The CDR3 totals 16 residues. The CDR3 nucleotides are TGTGCCAGCAGTGAATTGACACAGGGGTTGGTCTACGAGCAGTACTTC. Protein product: CASSELTQGLVYEQYF.

The chain uses TRBV5-5 and TRBJ1-3; D uncertain. The CDR3 has 17 residues. V lost 1 base, J lost 0 bases, and 14 bases lay in between. The germline gives CDR1 SGHKS, CDR2 YYEKEE (reference sequence). The CDR3 coding sequence is TGTGCCAGCAGCTTGTGGCCACCAAGCGGCTCTGGAAACACCATATATTTT. Translating gives CASSLWPPSGSGNTIYF. Filled out from reference TRBV5-5 and TRBJ1-3, the complete variable domain reads DAGVTQSPTHLIKTRGQQVTLRCSPISGHKSVSWYQQVLGQGPQFIFQYYEKEERGRGNFPDRFSARQFPNYSSELNVNALLLGDSALYLCASSLWPPSGSGNTIYFGEGSWLTVV.

The V and J genes are TRBV6-2 or TRBV6-3 and TRBJ2-1; 10 bases are shared with TRBD2. The germline V gene encodes CDR1 MNHEY and CDR2 SVGEGT. The CDR3 length is 17 residues. With V trimmed by 6 bases and J by 4 bases, 12 bases remained unmatched. The CDR3 sequence: CASSRRPSGGRYNEQFF. The CDR3 coding sequence is TGTGCCAGCAGCCGAAGGCCTAGCGGGGGCCGATACAATGAGCAGTTCTTC.

The chain carries TRBV27 and TRBJ1-3; D remains unclear. CDR3 size: 17 residues. Deletions cut 2 bases from V and 2 bases from J, with 16 bases between. Per the germline V gene, CDR1 is MNHEY and CDR2 is SMNVEV (reference sequence). This CDR3 is CASSLRLTSPPGNTIYF. The DNA for the CDR3 is TGTGCCAGCAGTTTAAGGTTGACATCACCCCCTGGAAACACCATATATTTT.

The chain has TRBV19 and TRBJ1-2; 7 bases line up with TRBD1. The CDR3 covers 13 residues. The J segment lost 0 bases and the V segment lost 8 bases, leaving 3 bases of the junction unmatched. CDR1 and CDR2 (germline): LNHDA, SQIVND (reference sequence). The CDR3 nucleotides read TGTGCCAGTGGGGACAGACCTAACTATGGCTACACCTTC. Residues: CASGDRPNYGYTF.

V gene TRBV7-2 combines with J gene TRBJ2-7; perhaps TRBD2 as D (5 bases). The germline V gene encodes CDR1 SGHTA and CDR2 FQGNSA. V was shortened by 4 bases and J by 2 bases, with 9 bases between the two germline ends. This CDR3 comprises 13 residues. The DNA of the CDR3 is TGTGCCAGCAGCTCCCAGAGGGCCTACGAGCAGTACTTC. Protein product: CASSSQRAYEQYF.

The chain links TRBV7-3 to TRBJ2-3, with 11 bases lining up with TRBD2. The V gene end was trimmed by 10 bases and the J gene end by 5 bases; junction bases not matched to a gene: 11. Germline values: CDR1 SGHTA, CDR2 FQGTGA. The CDR3 runs 15 residues. The CDR3 DNA is TGTGCCACCTCCGTTAGCGGGGGGGCGGAAGATACGCAGTATTTT. Its translation is CATSVSGGAEDTQYF.